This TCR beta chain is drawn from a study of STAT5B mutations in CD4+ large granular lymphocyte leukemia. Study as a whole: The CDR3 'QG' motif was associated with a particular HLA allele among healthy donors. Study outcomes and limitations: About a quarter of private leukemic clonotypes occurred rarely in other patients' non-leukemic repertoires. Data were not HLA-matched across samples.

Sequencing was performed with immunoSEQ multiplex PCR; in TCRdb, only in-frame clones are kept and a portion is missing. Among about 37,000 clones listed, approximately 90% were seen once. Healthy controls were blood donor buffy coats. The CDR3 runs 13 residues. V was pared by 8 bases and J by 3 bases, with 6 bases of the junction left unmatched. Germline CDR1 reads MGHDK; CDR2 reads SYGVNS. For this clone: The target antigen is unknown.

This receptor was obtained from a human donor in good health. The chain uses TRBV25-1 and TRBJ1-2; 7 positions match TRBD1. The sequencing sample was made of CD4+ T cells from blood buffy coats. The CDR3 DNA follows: TGTGCCAGCTCTCGGGACAGTGACTATGGCTACACCTTC. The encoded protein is CASSRDSDYGYTF.